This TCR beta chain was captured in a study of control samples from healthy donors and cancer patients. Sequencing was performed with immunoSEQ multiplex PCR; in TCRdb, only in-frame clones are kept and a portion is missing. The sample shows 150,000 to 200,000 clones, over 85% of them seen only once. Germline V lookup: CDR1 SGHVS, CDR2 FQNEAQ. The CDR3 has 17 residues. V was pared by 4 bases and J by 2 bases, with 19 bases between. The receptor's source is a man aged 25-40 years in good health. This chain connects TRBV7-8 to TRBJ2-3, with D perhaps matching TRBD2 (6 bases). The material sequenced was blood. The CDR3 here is CASSSTGLLFTTDTQYF. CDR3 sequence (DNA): TGTGCCAGCAGCTCGACGGGACTTCTTTTCACCACAGATACGCAGTATTTT.